This record looks at one TCR beta chain sequence and its context. The data stem from a study of blood T cell repertoires in COVID-19. Study overall: T cells, B-cell-depleted T cells, or PBMCs supplied cDNA or gDNA.

As originally analysed: Estimated nucleated cell counts came from reference gene primer amplification. Produced via immunoSEQ multiplex PCR; TCRdb's table is partial and in-frame only. V, J and clone size are taken as reported in that table, and D and trimming were inferred from the DNA itself. The sample consists of fewer than 150,000 clones, around 86% of them appearing once. Sample: peripheral blood. The receptor was isolated from a woman between 45 and 65 years old who had recovered from COVID-19.

DNA of the CDR3: TGTGCCAGCTCAGGCGGGGTTCAGCCCCAGCATTTT. It specifies CASSGGVQPQHF. The rearrangement links TRBV18 to TRBJ1-5; D unresolved. V lost 5 bases and J lost 6, with 8 bases in between. The germline V gene has CDR1 KGHSH and CDR2 LQKENI. The CDR3 is 12 amino acids.